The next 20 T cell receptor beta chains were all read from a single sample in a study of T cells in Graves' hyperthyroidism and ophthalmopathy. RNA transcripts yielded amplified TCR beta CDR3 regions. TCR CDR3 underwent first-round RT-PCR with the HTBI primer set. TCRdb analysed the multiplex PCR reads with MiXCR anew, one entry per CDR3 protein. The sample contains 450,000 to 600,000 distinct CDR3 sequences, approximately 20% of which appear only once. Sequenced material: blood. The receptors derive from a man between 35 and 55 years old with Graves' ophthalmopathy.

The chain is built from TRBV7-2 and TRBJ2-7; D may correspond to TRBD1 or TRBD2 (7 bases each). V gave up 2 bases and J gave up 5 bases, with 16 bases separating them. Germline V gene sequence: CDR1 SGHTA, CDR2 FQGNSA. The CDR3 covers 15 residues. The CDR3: CASSLREGALDEQYF. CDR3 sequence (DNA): TGTGCCAGCAGCTTAAGGGAGGGGGCACTGGACGAGCAGTACTTC.

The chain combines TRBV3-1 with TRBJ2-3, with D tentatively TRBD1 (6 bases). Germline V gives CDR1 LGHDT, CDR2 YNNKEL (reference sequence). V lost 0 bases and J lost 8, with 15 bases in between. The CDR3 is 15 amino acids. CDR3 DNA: TGTGCCAGCAGCCAAGATTTGGGGGCCCCGGGTACGCAGTATTTT. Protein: CASSQDLGAPGTQYF.

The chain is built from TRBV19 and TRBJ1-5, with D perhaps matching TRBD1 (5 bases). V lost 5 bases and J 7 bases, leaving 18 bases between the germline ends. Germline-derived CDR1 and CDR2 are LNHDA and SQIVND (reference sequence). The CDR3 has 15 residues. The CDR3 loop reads CASSLWRDLGQPQHF. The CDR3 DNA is TGTGCCAGTAGTCTATGGAGGGACCTAGGACAGCCCCAGCATTTT.

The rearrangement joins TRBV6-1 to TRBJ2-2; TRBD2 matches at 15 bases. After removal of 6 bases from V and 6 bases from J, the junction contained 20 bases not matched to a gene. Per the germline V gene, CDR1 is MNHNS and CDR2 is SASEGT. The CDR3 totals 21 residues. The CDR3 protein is CASRAPLGTSGRIGFAGELFF. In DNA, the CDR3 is TGTGCCAGCAGAGCCCCACTAGGGACTAGCGGGAGGATCGGCTTCGCCGGGGAGCTGTTTTTT.

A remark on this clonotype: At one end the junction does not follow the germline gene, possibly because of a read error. The CDR3 reads CASSYSWNQPQHF. Written as DNA, the CDR3 is TGTGCCAGCAGTTACTCATGGAATCAGCCCCAGCATTTT. The chain carries TRBV6-4 and TRBJ1-5; D not certain. This CDR3 spans 13 amino acids. Germline loops: CDR1 MRHNA, CDR2 SNTAGT.

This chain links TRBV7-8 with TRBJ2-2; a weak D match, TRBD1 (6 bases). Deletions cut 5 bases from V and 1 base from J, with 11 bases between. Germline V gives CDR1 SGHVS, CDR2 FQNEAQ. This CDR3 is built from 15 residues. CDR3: CASSQQGRNTGELFF. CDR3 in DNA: TGTGCCAGCAGCCAACAGGGTCGGAACACCGGGGAGCTGTTTTTT.

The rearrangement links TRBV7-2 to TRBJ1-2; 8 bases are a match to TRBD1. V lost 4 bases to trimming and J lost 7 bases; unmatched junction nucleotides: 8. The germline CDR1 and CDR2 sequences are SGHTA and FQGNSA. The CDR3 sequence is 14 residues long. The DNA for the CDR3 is TGTGCCAGCAGCTCCGGACAGGGAAGGGTTGGCTACACCTTC. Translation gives CASSSGQGRVGYTF.

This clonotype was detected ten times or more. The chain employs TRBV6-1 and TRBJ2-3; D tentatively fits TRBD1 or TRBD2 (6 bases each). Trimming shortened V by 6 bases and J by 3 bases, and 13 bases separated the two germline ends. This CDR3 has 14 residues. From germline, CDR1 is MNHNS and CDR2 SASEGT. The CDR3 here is CASRTGAGTDTQYF. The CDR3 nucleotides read TGTGCCAGCAGGACGGGGGCGGGTACAGATACGCAGTATTTT.

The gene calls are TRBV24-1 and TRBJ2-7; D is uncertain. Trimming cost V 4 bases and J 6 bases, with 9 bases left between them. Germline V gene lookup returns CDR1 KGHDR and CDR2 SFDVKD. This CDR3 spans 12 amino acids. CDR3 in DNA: TGTGCCACCAGTGACCAGACTCGCGAGCAGTACTTC. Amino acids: CATSDQTREQYF.

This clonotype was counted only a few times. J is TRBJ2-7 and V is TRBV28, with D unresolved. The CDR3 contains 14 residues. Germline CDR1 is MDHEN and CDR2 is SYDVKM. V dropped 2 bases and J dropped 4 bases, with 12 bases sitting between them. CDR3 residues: CASSLDSFPYEQYF. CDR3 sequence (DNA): TGTGCCAGCAGTTTAGACTCCTTTCCTTACGAGCAGTACTTC.

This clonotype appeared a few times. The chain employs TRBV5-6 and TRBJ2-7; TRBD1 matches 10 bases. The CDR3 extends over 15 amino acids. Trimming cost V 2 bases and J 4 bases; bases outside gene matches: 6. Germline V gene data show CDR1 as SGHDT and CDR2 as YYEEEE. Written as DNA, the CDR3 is TGTGCCAGCAGCTTCTCCGGGACAGGGGTTTACGAGCAGTACTTC. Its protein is CASSFSGTGVYEQYF.

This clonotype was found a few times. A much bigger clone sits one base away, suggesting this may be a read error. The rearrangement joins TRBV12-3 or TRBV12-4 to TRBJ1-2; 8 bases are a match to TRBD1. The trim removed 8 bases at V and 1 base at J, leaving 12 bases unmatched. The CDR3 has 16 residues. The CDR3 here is CASGEVQGDFNYGYTF. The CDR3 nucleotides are TGTGCCAGCGGGGAGGTACAGGGGGACTTTAACTATGGCTACACCTTC.

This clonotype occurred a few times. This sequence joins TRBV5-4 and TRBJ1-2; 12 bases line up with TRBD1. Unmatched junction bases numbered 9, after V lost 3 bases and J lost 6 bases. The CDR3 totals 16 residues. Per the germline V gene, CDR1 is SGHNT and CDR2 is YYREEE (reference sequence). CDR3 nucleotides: TGTGCCAGCAGCTCCCACGGGGGACAGGGGGCGAATGGCTACACCTTC. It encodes CASSSHGGQGANGYTF. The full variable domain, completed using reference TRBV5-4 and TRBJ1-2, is ETGVTQSPTHLIKTRGQQVTLRCSSQSGHNTVSWYQQALGQGPQFIFQYYREEENGRGNFPPRFSGLQFPNYSSELNVNALELDDSALYLCASSSHGGQGANGYTFGSGTRLTVV.

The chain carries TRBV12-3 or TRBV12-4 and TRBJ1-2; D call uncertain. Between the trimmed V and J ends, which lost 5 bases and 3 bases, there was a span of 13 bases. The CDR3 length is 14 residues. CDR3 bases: TGTGCCAGCAGTACGGAAGGATCGCACTATGGCTACACCTTC. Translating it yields CASSTEGSHYGYTF.

The CDR3 reads CASSVRDRGGYTF. DNA of the CDR3: TGTGCCAGCAGCGTACGAGATAGAGGGGGCTACACCTTC. This chain joins TRBV2 and TRBJ1-2; D gene uncertain. Trimming cost V 6 bases and J 8 bases, with 16 bases left between them. Looked up from germline, CDR1 is SNHLY and CDR2 is FYNNEI. The CDR3 spans 13 residues.

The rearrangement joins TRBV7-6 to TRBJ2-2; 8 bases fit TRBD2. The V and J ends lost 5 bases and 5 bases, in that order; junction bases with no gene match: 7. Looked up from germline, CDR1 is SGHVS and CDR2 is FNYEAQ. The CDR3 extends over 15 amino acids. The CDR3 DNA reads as TGTGCCAGCAGCAAAAGCGGGAGCGGGACCGGGGAGCTGTTTTTT. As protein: CASSKSGSGTGELFF. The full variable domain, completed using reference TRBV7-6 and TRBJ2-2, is GAGVSQSPRYKVTKRGQDVALRCDPISGHVSLYWYRQALGQGPEFLTYFNYEAQQDKSGLPNDRFSAERPEGSISTLTIQRTEQRDSAMYRCASSKSGSGTGELFFGEGSRLTVL.

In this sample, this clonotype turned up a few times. CDR3 nucleotide sequence: TGTGCCAGCAGCGACGGGGTTCGACGAGTAGCCGGGGAGCTGTTTTTT. Translation: CASSDGVRRVAGELFF. The chain links TRBV7-9 to TRBJ2-2; D is perhaps TRBD2 (5 bases). Trimming took 5 bases from V and 6 from J, leaving 19 bases between them. There are 16 residues in the CDR3. CDR1 is SEHNR, CDR2 FQNEAQ, per germline (reference sequence).

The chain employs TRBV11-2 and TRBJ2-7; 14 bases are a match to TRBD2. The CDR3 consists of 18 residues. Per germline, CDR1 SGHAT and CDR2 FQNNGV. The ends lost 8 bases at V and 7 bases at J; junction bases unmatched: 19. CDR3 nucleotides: TGTGCCAGCGGATACCCCCCTACCGGGACTAGCGGGAGTAGTGAGCAGTACTTC. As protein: CASGYPPTGTSGSSEQYF.

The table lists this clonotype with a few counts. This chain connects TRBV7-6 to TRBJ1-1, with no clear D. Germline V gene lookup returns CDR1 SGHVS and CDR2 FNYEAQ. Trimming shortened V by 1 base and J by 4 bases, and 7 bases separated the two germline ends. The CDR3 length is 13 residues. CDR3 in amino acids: CASSLGKTTEAFF. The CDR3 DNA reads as TGTGCCAGCAGCTTAGGTAAGACCACTGAAGCTTTCTTT.

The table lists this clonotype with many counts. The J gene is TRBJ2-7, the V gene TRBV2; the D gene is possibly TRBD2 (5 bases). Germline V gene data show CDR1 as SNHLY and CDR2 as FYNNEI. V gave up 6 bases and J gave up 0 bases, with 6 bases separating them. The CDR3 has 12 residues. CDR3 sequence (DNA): TGTGCCAGCAGGAGGGACTCCTACGAGCAGTACTTC. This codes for CASRRDSYEQYF.